By frequency in the sample, the clone carrying this T cell receptor (beta chain) is medium-sized. Antigen unknown. How the authors handled the data: The authors used CDR3 differences across clinicopathological groups to build a distant-metastasis classifier for papillary thyroid cancer. Via MiXCR, TCRdb re-called the PCR reads. The V and J calls and clone size are TCRdb's, not the authors'. The profile covers around 28,000 clones, with more than 25% appearing a single time and approximately 28% taken by the ten largest. The record originates from a study of metastatic and nonmetastatic thyroid tumors. Study as a whole: From malignant and benign thyroid patients, repertoires in blood and in tumor or nodule tissue were compared. The study, taken as a whole, reports: Reports indicated that malignant thyroid tumors showed significantly higher TCR beta diversity than benign nodules did, in blood and tumor.

Germline V lookup: CDR1 SGHTA, CDR2 FQGNSA. The CDR3 is made up of 11 amino acids. The germline V and J ends were trimmed by 4 bases and 6 bases, with 7 bases remaining between them. Among the patients, none had received any treatment before thyroid surgery. Material: blood. The clonotype originates from a female donor with papillary thyroid cancer or a benign thyroid nodule (not recorded which). Some clones in this sample may be carry-over from other donors' samples. The chain couples TRBV7-2 to TRBJ2-7; D unclear. CDR3 loop: CASSSNLEQYF. The CDR3 nucleotides are TGTGCCAGCAGCTCCAATCTCGAGCAGTACTTC.